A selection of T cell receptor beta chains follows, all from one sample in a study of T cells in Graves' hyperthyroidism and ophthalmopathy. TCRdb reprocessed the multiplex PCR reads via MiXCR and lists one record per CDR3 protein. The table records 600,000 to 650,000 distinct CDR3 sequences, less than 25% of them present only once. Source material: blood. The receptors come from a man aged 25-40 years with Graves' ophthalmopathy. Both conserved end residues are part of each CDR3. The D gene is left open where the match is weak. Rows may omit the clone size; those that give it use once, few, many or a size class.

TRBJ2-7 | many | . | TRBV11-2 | CASRGKGTYEQYF | TGTGCCAGCAGGGGCAAGGGAACCTACGAGCAGTACTTC
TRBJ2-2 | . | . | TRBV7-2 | CASSSDGSNTGELFF | TGTGCCAGCAGCTCGGACGGGTCGAACACCGGGGAGCTGTTTTTT
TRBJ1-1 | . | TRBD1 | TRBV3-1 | CASSQEPGQGGNTEAFF | TGTGCCAGCAGCCAAGAACCGGGACAGGGAGGGAACACTGAAGCTTTCTTT
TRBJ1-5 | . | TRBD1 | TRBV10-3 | CASGQGTAQPQHF | TGTGCCTCCGGACAGGGCACCGCTCAGCCCCAGCATTTT
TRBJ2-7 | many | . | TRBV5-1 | CASNDQGLTYEQYF | TGCGCCAGCAATGATCAGGGCTTAACCTACGAGCAGTACTTC
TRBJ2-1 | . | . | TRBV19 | CASSSSGIFRRGSSYNEQFF | TGTGCCAGTAGTTCCTCCGGGATTTTCAGACGGGGGAGCTCCTACAATGAGCAGTTCTTC
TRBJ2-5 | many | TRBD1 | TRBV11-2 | CASSLNLGTGSQETQYF | TGTGCCAGCAGCCTAAACCTTGGGACAGGTTCCCAAGAGACCCAGTACTTC
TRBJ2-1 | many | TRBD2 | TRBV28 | CASSSTRTSGSFNEQFF | TGTGCCAGCAGTTCCACCCGAACTAGCGGGAGTTTCAATGAGCAGTTCTTC
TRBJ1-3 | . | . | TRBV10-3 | CAVGSSSGNTIYF | TGTGCCGTCGGCAGTAGCTCTGGAAACACCATATATTTT
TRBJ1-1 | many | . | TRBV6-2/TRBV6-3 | CASSYSWLGPSTWANTEAFF | TGTGCCAGCAGTTACTCGTGGTTGGGGCCGTCTACGTGGGCGAACACTGAAGCTTTCTTT
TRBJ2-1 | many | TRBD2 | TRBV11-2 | CASSWPGLAGGDSYNEQFF | TGTGCCAGCAGCTGGCCGGGACTAGCGGGAGGGGATTCCTACAATGAGCAGTTCTTC
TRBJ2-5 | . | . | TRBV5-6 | CATGRDASYQETQYF | TGTGCCACAGGCAGGGACGCCTCGTACCAAGAGACCCAGTACTTC
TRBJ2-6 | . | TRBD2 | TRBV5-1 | CASSQGLAGVAGANVLTF | TGCGCCAGCAGCCAGGGACTAGCGGGAGTTGCTGGGGCCAACGTCCTGACTTTC
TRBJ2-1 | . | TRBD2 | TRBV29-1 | CSVGGTRLADNEQFF | TGCAGCGTTGGGGGGACGAGACTAGCGGACAATGAGCAGTTCTTC
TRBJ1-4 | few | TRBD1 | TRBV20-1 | CSASLGTGNEKLFF | TGCAGTGCTAGTTTGGGGACAGGGAATGAAAAACTGTTTTTT
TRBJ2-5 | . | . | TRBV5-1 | CASSLDGKQETQYF | TGCGCCAGCAGCCTGGACGGGAAGCAAGAGACCCAGTACTTC
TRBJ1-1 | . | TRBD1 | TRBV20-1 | CSATGGETFF | TGCAGTGCGACAGGGGGCGAAACTTTCTTT
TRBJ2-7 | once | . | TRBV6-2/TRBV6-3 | CASSSGTDPNEQYF | TGTGCCAGCAGCAGCGGGACAGACCCTAACGAGCAGTACTTC
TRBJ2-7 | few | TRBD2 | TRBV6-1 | CASSEAPSGSYEQYF | TGTGCCAGCAGTGAAGCTCCTAGCGGGAGCTACGAGCAGTACTTC
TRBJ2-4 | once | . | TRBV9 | CASSSGASKNIQYF | TGTGCCAGCAGCTCTGGGGCATCCAAAAACATTCAGTACTTC
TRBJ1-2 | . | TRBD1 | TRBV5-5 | CASSLKGTGGSGYTF | TGTGCCAGCAGCCTAAAGGGGACAGGGGGCTCTGGCTACACCTTC
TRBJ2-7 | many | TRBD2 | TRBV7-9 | CASRATSGDSYEQYF | TGTGCCAGCAGGGCCACTAGCGGGGATTCCTACGAGCAGTACTTC
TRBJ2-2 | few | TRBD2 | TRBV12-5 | CASGHRAGINTGELFF | TGTGCTAGTGGTCACAGAGCGGGGATAAACACCGGGGAGCTGTTTTTT
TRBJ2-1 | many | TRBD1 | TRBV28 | CASSLGTGGRDEQFF | TGTGCCAGCAGTTTGGGGACAGGGGGCCGTGATGAGCAGTTCTTC
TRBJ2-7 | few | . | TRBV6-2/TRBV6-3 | CASSYRDSPHYEQYF | TGTGCCAGCAGTTATCGGGACTCACCACATTACGAGCAGTACTTC
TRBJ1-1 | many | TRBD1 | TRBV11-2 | CASSFYRGETEAFF | TGTGCCAGCAGCTTCTACAGGGGCGAGACTGAAGCTTTCTTT
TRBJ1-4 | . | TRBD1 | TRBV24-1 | CATSDPTGEGSEKLFF | TGTGCCACCAGTGATCCTACAGGGGAAGGAAGCGAAAAACTGTTTTTT
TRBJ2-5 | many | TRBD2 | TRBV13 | CASSLRSSGRYQETQYF | TGTGCCAGCAGCTTAAGGTCTAGCGGGAGGTACCAAGAGACCCAGTACTTC
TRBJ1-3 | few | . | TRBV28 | CASSARTIYF | TGTGCCAGCAGCGCCCGAACCATATATTTT
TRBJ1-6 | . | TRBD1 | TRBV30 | CAWGPTGVYNSPLHF | TGTGCCTGGGGACCGACAGGGGTCTATAATTCACCCCTCCACTTT
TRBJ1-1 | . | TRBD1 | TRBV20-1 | CSAEGQEAFF | TGCAGTGCTGAGGGACAGGAAGCTTTCTTT
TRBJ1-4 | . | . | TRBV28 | CAGSPGRRGTNEKLFF | TGTGCCGGCAGTCCGGGTCGGCGGGGAACTAATGAAAAACTGTTTTTT